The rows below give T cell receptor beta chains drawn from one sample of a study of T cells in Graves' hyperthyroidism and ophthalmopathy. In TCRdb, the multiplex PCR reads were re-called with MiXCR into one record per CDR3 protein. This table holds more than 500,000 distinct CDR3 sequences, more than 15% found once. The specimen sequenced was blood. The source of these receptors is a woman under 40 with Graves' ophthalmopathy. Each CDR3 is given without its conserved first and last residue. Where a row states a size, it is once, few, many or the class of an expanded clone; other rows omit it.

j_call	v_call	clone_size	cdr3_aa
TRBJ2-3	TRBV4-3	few	ASSQETRDTQY
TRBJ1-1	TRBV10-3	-	AITGTSQGGSYTEAF
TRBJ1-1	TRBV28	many	ASSSRQGTLNTEAF
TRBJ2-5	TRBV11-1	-	ASSLALDRGVETQY
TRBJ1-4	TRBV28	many	ASSTGGLYEKLF
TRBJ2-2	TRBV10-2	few	ATETGDTGELF
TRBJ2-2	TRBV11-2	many	ASSPQREIRSGELF
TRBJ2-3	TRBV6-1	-	ASSDWTSGTDTQY
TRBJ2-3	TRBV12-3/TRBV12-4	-	ASTKAGGTDTQY
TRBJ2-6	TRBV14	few	ASSQESRWGWIAGANVLT
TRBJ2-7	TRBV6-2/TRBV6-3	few	ASSRPGTSGSSYEQY
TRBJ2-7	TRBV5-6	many	ASSLGLGGTYEQY
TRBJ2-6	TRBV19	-	ASSGTGGSGANVLT
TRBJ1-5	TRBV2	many	ASSDSGTWQPQH
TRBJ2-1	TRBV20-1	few	SARDQRQREF
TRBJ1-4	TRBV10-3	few	AISEEGTGDHSRKLF
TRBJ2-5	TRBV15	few	ATSRDRGGQETQY
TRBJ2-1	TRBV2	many	ASGKTREGQF
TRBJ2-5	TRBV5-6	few	ASSLPSGSGWETQY
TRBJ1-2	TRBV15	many	ATSRDTARDYGYT
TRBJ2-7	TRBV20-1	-	SARVEATYEQY
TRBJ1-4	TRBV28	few	ASSSSALGGEKLF
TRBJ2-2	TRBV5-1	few	ASSLEAENTGELF
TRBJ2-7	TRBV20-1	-	SACRDRLVHEQY
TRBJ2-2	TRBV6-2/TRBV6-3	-	ASRSSDHTGELF
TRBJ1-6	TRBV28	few	ASNNDGNSPLH
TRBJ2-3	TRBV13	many	ASSPAATTSYTQY
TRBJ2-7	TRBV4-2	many	ASSQVLAAEQY
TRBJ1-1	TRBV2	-	ASSEGGVWRNTEAF
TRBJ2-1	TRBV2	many	ASTPLKGLVFNEQF
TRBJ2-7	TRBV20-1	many	SARDLLTSGTYEQY
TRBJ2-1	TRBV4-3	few	ASSQPGTPPFDYNEQF
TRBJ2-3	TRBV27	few	ASSLVQQSDTQY
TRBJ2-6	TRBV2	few	ASRVTSGANVLT
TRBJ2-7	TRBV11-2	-	VSSFGSPQY
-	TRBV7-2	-	ASSYTYEQF
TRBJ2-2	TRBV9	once	ASSGRSGRLSGELF
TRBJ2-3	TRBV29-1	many	SGQLLAGGPDTQY
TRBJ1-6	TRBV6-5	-	ASSYSRGGNSPLH
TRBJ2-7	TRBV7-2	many	ASSPRDRVSYEQY
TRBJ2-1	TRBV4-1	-	ASSPWTGNSNEQF